These 26 T cell receptor beta chains originate from one sample sequenced in a study of beta chain features in type 1 diabetes. TCRB transcripts that were expressed got sequenced, as all of the isolated RNA had been reverse transcribed. Assay used: immunoSEQ multiplex PCR; TCRdb lists only in-frame clones, some missing. Of 150,000 to 160,000 clones in the sample, around 10% are singletons; the top ten hold roughly 2%. Material for sequencing was central memory CD4+ T cells from blood. These receptors came from a young man in good health.

This chain links TRBV11-1 with TRBJ2-1; tentatively, D is TRBD1 (5 bases). Deletions cut 4 bases from V and 9 bases from J, with 19 bases between. The germline V gene encodes CDR1 SGHAT and CDR2 FQDESV (reference sequence). This CDR3 has 15 residues. For the CDR3, the DNA is TGTGCCAGCAGCTCTATTACAGGCTCATGGGGTGAGCAGTTCTTC. This codes for CASSSITGSWGEQFF.

The gene calls are TRBV5-4 and TRBJ2-5, with 7 positions matching TRBD2. The CDR3 is 15 residues long. After removal of 1 base from V and 2 bases from J, the junction contained 5 bases not matched to a gene. The V gene's germline CDR1 is SGHNT and CDR2 YYREEE (reference sequence). The CDR3 region has the DNA TGTGCCAGCAGCTTGAGGACTAGAAGGCAAGAGACCCAGTACTTC. This sequence encodes CASSLRTRRQETQYF.

The genes are TRBV12-2 and TRBJ2-7. TRBV12-2 is a recognized pseudogene. This CDR3 region has 13 residues. The CDR3 DNA reads as TGTGCAAGTCGCTTACCTCAAGGCCACGAGCAGTACTTC. It is translated as CASRLPQGHEQYF.

Only a few counts were recorded for this clone. The chain recombines TRBV9 with TRBJ2-4, with D unresolved. This CDR3 spans 14 amino acids. Germline CDR1 reads SGDLS; CDR2 reads YYNGEE. The germline V and J ends were trimmed by 0 bases and 8 bases, with 12 bases remaining between them. The CDR3 DNA follows: TGTGCCAGCAGCGTAGGTTGGCTCGGTGACATTCAGTACTTC. As protein: CASSVGWLGDIQYF.

The chain recombines TRBV18 with TRBJ2-7; either TRBD1 or TRBD2 may supply D (6 bases each). This CDR3 is built from 11 residues. Germline CDR1 reads KGHSH; CDR2 reads LQKENI. Trimming stripped 6 bases from V and 6 bases from J, with 9 bases between. CDR3 nucleotides: TGTGCCAGCTCCGGAGGGGGCGAGCAGTACTTC. This codes for CASSGGGEQYF.

In this sample, this clone turned up many times. The chain carries TRBV29-1 and TRBJ2-3, with TRBD1 as a possible D gene (5 bases). From germline, CDR1 is SQVTM and CDR2 ANQGSEA. The germline V and J ends were trimmed by 5 bases and 1 base, with 7 bases remaining between them. The CDR3 has 12 amino acids. This CDR3 reads CSVFRGTDTQYF. CDR3 nucleotides: TGCAGCGTTTTCAGGGGCACAGATACGCAGTATTTT.

This clone turned up a few times. This rearrangement joins TRBV5-1 to TRBJ2-1; TRBD2 aligns across 7 bases. The length of the CDR3 is 15 residues. Germline-derived CDR1 and CDR2 are SGHRS and YFSETQ. Trimming removed 0 bases from V and 7 bases from J; junction bases left unmatched: 7. The CDR3 DNA reads as TGCGCCAGCAGCTTGGCGGCGGGAGATGGGAATGAGCAGTTCTTC. Protein product: CASSLAAGDGNEQFF.

In regard to this clone: The same CDR3 is also encoded by other DNA sequences in this sample. The chain combines TRBV7-2 with TRBJ2-3, with unresolved D. Germline V gives CDR1 SGHTA, CDR2 FQGNSA. Trimming removed 5 bases at V and 4 bases at J, with 7 bases between. CDR3 length equals 12 residues. CDR3 region: CASSPLADTQYF. In DNA form, the CDR3 reads TGTGCCAGCAGCCCGCTAGCAGATACGCAGTATTTT.

The rearrangement links TRBV19 to TRBJ2-5; D ambiguous. The germline V and J ends were trimmed by 4 bases and 0 bases, with 0 bases remaining between them. The CDR3 runs to 11 residues. CDR1 and CDR2 from the germline V gene are LNHDA and SQIVND (reference sequence). CDR3 residues: CASSNQETQYF. DNA of the CDR3: TGTGCCAGTAGTAACCAAGAGACCCAGTACTTC.

This clone was observed a few times. CDR3 protein: CASSGRTGYEQYF. The CDR3 bases are TGTGCCAGCAGTGGCCGGACAGGGTACGAGCAGTACTTC. The rearrangement uses TRBV2 and TRBJ2-7, with 8 bases identical to TRBD1. V lost 4 bases to trimming and J lost 4 bases; unmatched junction nucleotides: 3. Germline assignment: CDR1 SNHLY and CDR2 FYNNEI. The CDR3 length is 13 residues.

The gene calls are TRBV5-1 and TRBJ2-5; D remains ambiguous. Germline CDR1 SGHRS, CDR2 YFSETQ. CDR3 length equals 11 residues. V lost 4 bases, J lost 7 bases, and 8 bases lay in between. This CDR3 reads CASSELGTQYF. CDR3 DNA: TGCGCCAGCAGCGAACTTGGGACCCAGTACTTC.

This clone was counted a few times. The chain joins TRBV5-4 to TRBJ2-3; D not certain. Germline CDR1 SGHNT, CDR2 YYREEE (reference sequence). V was trimmed by 4 bases and J by 4 bases, leaving 7 bases between them. The CDR3 loop spans 12 amino acids. The CDR3 here is CASSVFPDTQYF. CDR3 coding DNA: TGTGCCAGCAGCGTTTTTCCAGATACGCAGTATTTT.

The chain recombines TRBV7-3 with TRBJ2-4, with TRBD2 matching over 8 bases. The CDR3 loop spans 13 amino acids. Trimming took 5 bases from V and 9 from J; bases not matched to a gene: 6. Per the germline V gene, CDR1 is SGHTA and CDR2 is FQGTGA. The CDR3 protein is CASSTGTSAIQYF. CDR3 nucleotide sequence: TGTGCCAGCAGCACCGGGACTAGTGCCATTCAGTACTTC.

This sequence joins TRBV7-2 and TRBJ1-2; D is uncertain. Trimming removed 1 base at V and 3 bases at J, with 6 bases between. The CDR3 has 13 amino acids. Germline values: CDR1 SGHTA, CDR2 FQGNSA. The CDR3 spells CASSLDSYYGYTF. The DNA for the CDR3 is TGTGCCAGCAGCTTAGACAGCTACTATGGCTACACCTTC. The variable domain in full, with the rest retrieved from reference TRBV7-2 and TRBJ1-2, is GAGVSQSPSNKVTEKGKDVELRCDPISGHTALYWYRQSLGQGLEFLIYFQGNSAPDKSGLPSDRFSAERTGGSVSTLTIQRTQQEDSAVYLCASSLDSYYGYTFGSGTRLTVV.

The rearrangement joins TRBV4-3 to TRBJ1-2, with TRBD1 matching 9 bases. There are 16 residues in the CDR3. Germline loops: CDR1 LGHNA, CDR2 YSLEER. Unmatched junction bases numbered 6, after V lost 3 bases and J lost 1 base. The CDR3 coding sequence is TGCGCCAGCAGCCAGGAACAGGGGGCGAATAACTATGGCTACACCTTC. It is translated as CASSQEQGANNYGYTF.

This clone appeared a few times. In the same sample, other DNA sequences code for this CDR3. The chain recombines TRBV5-4 with TRBJ2-5; D gene uncertain. The germline V gene has CDR1 SGHNT and CDR2 YYREEE (reference sequence). V lost 4 bases, J lost 2 bases, and 3 bases lay in between. This CDR3 has 11 residues. The CDR3 nucleotides are TGTGCCAGCAGCATACAAGAGACCCAGTACTTC. Its protein is CASSIQETQYF.

This clone appeared many times. The chain links TRBV9 to TRBJ1-2, with TRBD1 identical over 7 bases. The J segment lost 1 base and the V segment lost 2 bases, leaving 5 bases of the junction unmatched. CDR1 SGDLS and CDR2 YYNGEE come from the germline V gene. This CDR3 spans 15 amino acids. The DNA for the CDR3 is TGTGCCAGCAGCGTCGGGACAGATTTTAACTATGGCTACACCTTC. It specifies CASSVGTDFNYGYTF.

This clone has only a few counts. This rearrangement joins TRBV7-2 to TRBJ2-5; TRBD2 might be the D (5 bases). The CDR3 runs 13 residues. Trimming took off 8 bases at V and 1 base at J, with 11 bases between the two ends. Germline-derived CDR1 and CDR2 are SGHTA and FQGNSA. CDR3 protein: CASESTSQETQYF. CDR3 bases: TGTGCCAGCGAAAGCACTAGCCAAGAGACCCAGTACTTC. The full variable domain, with the rest looked up from reference TRBV7-2 and TRBJ2-5, is GAGVSQSPSNKVTEKGKDVELRCDPISGHTALYWYRQSLGQGLEFLIYFQGNSAPDKSGLPSDRFSAERTGGSVSTLTIQRTQQEDSAVYLCASESTSQETQYFGPGTRLLVL.

This clone occurred a few times. The gene calls are TRBV6-1 and TRBJ2-2, with D unclear. The CDR3 loop spans 14 amino acids. V lost 3 bases, J lost 1 base, and 6 bases lay in between. Germline V gives CDR1 MNHNS, CDR2 SASEGT. CDR3 coding DNA: TGTGCCAGCAGTGATAGACAGAACACCGGGGAGCTGTTTTTT. Residues: CASSDRQNTGELFF.

This chain links TRBV2 with TRBJ2-5; 8 bases map to TRBD1. V lost 6 bases, J lost 6 bases, and 9 bases stayed unmatched. CDR1 is SNHLY and CDR2 is FYNNEI in the germline V gene. The CDR3 has 14 residues. This CDR3 reads CASSSGQGSKTQYF. The DNA for the CDR3 is TGTGCCAGCAGCTCCGGACAGGGCTCGAAGACCCAGTACTTC.

This clone turned up a few times. It may be a read error: a sequence one base away is much more abundant. This chain connects TRBV30 to TRBJ2-4; maybe TRBD2 (6 bases). The V end was cut by 3 bases, the J end by 11 bases, with 14 bases between. Looked up from germline, CDR1 is GTSNPN and CDR2 is SVGIG (reference sequence). This CDR3 is built from 12 residues. This chain's CDR3 is CAWRPIGGVQYF. The CDR3 nucleotides are TGTGCCTGGAGGCCCATAGGAGGGGTTCAGTACTTC.

In this sample, this clone turned up a few times. The chain is built from TRBV7-9 and TRBJ2-7, with no clear D. Between the trimmed V and J ends, which lost 1 base and 6 bases, there was a span of 7 bases. Per germline, CDR1 SEHNR and CDR2 FQNEAQ (reference sequence). This CDR3 contains 12 residues. For the CDR3, the DNA is TGTGCCAGCAGCTTAGTGTCATCCGAGCAGTACTTC. Its protein is CASSLVSSEQYF. Looking up the rest from reference TRBV7-9 and TRBJ2-7 gives the full variable domain: DTGVSQNPRHKITKRGQNVTFRCDPISEHNRLYWYRQTLGQGPEFLTYFQNEAQLEKSRLLSDRFSAERPKGSFSTLEIQRTEQGDSAMYLCASSLVSSEQYFGPGTRLTVT.

The chain is built from TRBV9 and TRBJ2-7; 8 bases fit TRBD2. V was clipped by 4 bases and J by 4 bases; unmatched bases: 7. The CDR3 consists of 14 residues. CDR1 is SGDLS, CDR2 YYNGEE, per germline. CDR3 DNA sequence: TGTGCCAGCAGCCGCAGCGGGAGTGGGTACGAGCAGTACTTC. It specifies CASSRSGSGYEQYF.

V and J are TRBV28 and TRBJ2-5; D gene uncertain. Per the germline V gene, CDR1 is MDHEN and CDR2 is SYDVKM. V was pared by 8 bases and J by 6 bases, with 10 bases between. This CDR3 is built from 11 residues. DNA for the CDR3: TGTGCCAGCGGCTTACGACAGACCCAGTACTTC. It yields the protein CASGLRQTQYF.

This clone was observed a handful of times. V is TRBV10-3 and J is TRBJ2-3, with 7 bases lining up with TRBD1. Germline trimming cut 6 bases from V and 2 bases from J; bases unmatched to any gene: 8. CDR1 and CDR2 (germline): ENHRY, SYGVKD. This CDR3 comprises 15 residues. CDR3 protein: CAISPRDSSTDTQYF. The CDR3 coding sequence is TGTGCCATCAGCCCCCGGGACAGCTCCACAGATACGCAGTATTTT.

The V gene is TRBV5-1, the J gene TRBJ2-3; 11 bases are a match to TRBD2. The CDR3 is 14 residues long. In germline, CDR1 is SGHRS, CDR2 YFSETQ. The ends lost 4 bases at V and 7 bases at J; junction bases unmatched: 5. CDR3 sequence: CASSHGTSGYTQYF. The CDR3 nucleotides are TGCGCCAGCAGCCACGGGACTAGCGGATATACGCAGTATTTT. The variable domain in full, with the rest retrieved from reference TRBV5-1 and TRBJ2-3, is KAGVTQTPRYLIKTRGQQVTLSCSPISGHRSVSWYQQTPGQGLQFLFEYFSETQRNKGNFPGRFSGRQFSNSRSEMNVSTLELGDSALYLCASSHGTSGYTQYFGPGTRLTVL.